This is a list of T cell receptor beta chains from one sample in a study of shared clonotypes between healthy human individuals. The protocol was immunoSEQ multiplex PCR, while the TCRdb copy is restricted to in-frame clones and leaves out a portion. The table lists about 110,000 clones, 68% of them singletons. Sequenced input: memory CD8+ T cells sorted from blood. These receptors originate from a woman in her twenties or thirties in good health. Each CDR3 is given with its conserved first and last residue. D genes are given only for firm matches. Expanded clones are given a class, and other clones once, few, many or no size at all.

TRBV25-1	TRBJ2-7	.	.	CASLTPGPSYEQYF	TGTGCCAGTCTTACTCCGGGTCCCTCCTACGAGCAGTACTTC
TRBV28	TRBJ2-3	.	.	CASRTGVGAVDTQYF	TGTGCCAGCAGGACCGGCGTAGGGGCGGTAGATACGCAGTATTTT
TRBV23-1	TRBJ1-4	.	.	CASRHPTGATNEKLFF	TGCGCCAGCAGACACCCGACGGGGGCAACTAATGAAAAACTGTTTTTT
TRBV5-6	TRBJ2-7	few	.	CASSFITRIGEQYF	TGTGCCAGCAGCTTTATCACCCGCATAGGAGAGCAGTACTTC
TRBV4-1	TRBJ2-3	.	.	CASSQPGAGGTDTQYF	TGCGCCAGCAGCCAACCTGGGGCAGGGGGCACAGATACGCAGTATTTT
TRBV29-1	TRBJ2-7	.	TRBD1	CSVEGTGIYEQYF	TGCAGCGTCGAGGGGACAGGAATCTACGAGCAGTACTTC
TRBV5-4	TRBJ2-5	.	.	CASSTWAEDQETQYF	TGTGCCAGCAGTACCTGGGCAGAGGACCAAGAGACCCAGTACTTC
TRBV6-1	TRBJ2-7	few	TRBD2	CASSDSGGYEQYF	TGTGCCAGCAGTGATAGCGGGGGGTACGAGCAGTACTTC
TRBV6-5	TRBJ2-3	.	TRBD2	CASRLAGDSADTQYF	TGTGCCAGCAGGCTAGCGGGAGATTCGGCAGATACGCAGTATTTT
TRBV27	TRBJ2-1	.	.	CASSLGLGAYNEQFF	TGTGCCAGCAGTTTAGGTCTGGGGGCCTACAATGAGCAGTTCTTC
TRBV15	TRBJ1-1	.	.	CATSRDSGAYTEAFF	TGTGCCACCAGCAGAGATAGCGGGGCTTACACTGAAGCTTTCTTT
TRBV18	TRBJ2-7	.	.	CASSPRENYEQYF	TGTGCCAGCTCACCAAGGGAGAATTACGAGCAGTACTTC
TRBV21-1	TRBJ2-2	.	.	CASSKGPGGVGELFF	TGTGCCAGCAGCAAAGGCCCAGGGGGCGTCGGGGAGCTGTTTTTT
TRBV19	TRBJ1-5	.	.	CASSIWGANQPQHF	TGTGCCAGTAGTATTTGGGGGGCGAATCAGCCCCAGCATTTT